This T cell receptor beta chain derives from a study of blood T cell repertoires in COVID-19. Study-wide background: There were acute and convalescent COVID-19 samples, and they came from the United States, Italy and Spain.

Authors' data handling: By means of reference gene primer amplification, nucleated cell counts were estimated. The method was immunoSEQ multiplex PCR; TCRdb's version includes in-frame clones alone and lacks a portion of them. V and J calls and clone size are copied from that table; D and trimming were computed from the DNA. The profile shows around 180,000 clones, approximately 77% of them singletons. The CDR3 totals 16 residues. The germline V and J ends were trimmed by 0 bases and 2 bases, with 12 bases remaining between them. CDR1 is SGDLS, CDR2 YYNGEE, per germline. The gene calls are TRBV9 and TRBJ1-5, with a weak D call TRBD1 (6 bases). Sequenced input: peripheral blood. This TCR was sampled from a woman of 80 years or more with active or convalescent COVID-19. CDR3 DNA: TGTGCCAGCAGCGTAGCTAGGGGGTATTGCAATCAGCCCCAGCATTTT. Amino acid sequence: CASSVARGYCNQPQHF.